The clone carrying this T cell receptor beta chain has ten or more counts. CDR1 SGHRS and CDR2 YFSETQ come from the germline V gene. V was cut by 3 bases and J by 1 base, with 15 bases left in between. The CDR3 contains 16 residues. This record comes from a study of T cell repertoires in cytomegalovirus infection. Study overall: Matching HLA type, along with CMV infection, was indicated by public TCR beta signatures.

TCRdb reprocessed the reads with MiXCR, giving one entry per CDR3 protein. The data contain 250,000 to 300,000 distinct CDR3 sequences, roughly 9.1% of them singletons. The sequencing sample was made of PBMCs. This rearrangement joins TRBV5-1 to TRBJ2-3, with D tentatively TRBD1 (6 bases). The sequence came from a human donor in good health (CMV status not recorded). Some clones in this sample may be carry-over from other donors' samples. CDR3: CASSWGPRGGTDTQYF. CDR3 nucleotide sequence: TGCGCCAGCAGCTGGGGGCCTAGGGGAGGCACAGATACGCAGTATTTT.